Listed below are T cell receptor beta chains from one sample, sequenced in a study of blood T cell repertoires in COVID-19. This table comes from immunoSEQ multiplex PCR, and its TCRdb copy is limited to in-frame clones, with some not included. The repertoire holds approximately 69,000 clones, with roughly 76% as singletons. Sequencing was carried out using peripheral blood. The receptor set was obtained from an older woman with acute or convalescent COVID-19. Both conserved end residues are part of each CDR3. A D gene is named only where the DNA matches it firmly. Size values are once, few and many counts, or a class for expanded clones, and some rows have none.

j_gene: TRBJ1-5
v_gene: TRBV19
abundance: .
d_gene: .
CDR3nt: TGTGCCAGTACCAGGGGTAGGGGAAATAGCAATCAGCCCCAGCATTTT
CDR3aa: CASTRGRGNSNQPQHF

j_gene: TRBJ1-1
v_gene: TRBV6-2/TRBV6-3
abundance: .
d_gene: .
CDR3nt: TGTGCCAGCAGTAACCAGGGCAGCTTGAACACTGAAGCTTTCTTT
CDR3aa: CASSNQGSLNTEAFF

j_gene: TRBJ2-7
v_gene: TRBV5-1
abundance: .
d_gene: TRBD1
CDR3nt: TGCGCCAGCAGCCTGGGACAGAGCTCCTACGAGCAGTACTTC
CDR3aa: CASSLGQSSYEQYF

j_gene: TRBJ1-1
v_gene: TRBV11-2
abundance: .
d_gene: .
CDR3nt: TGTGCCAGCAGCCCCCGTCACGGGACTGAAGCTTTCTTT
CDR3aa: CASSPRHGTEAFF

j_gene: TRBJ1-1
v_gene: TRBV19
abundance: .
d_gene: .
CDR3nt: TGTGCCAGTAGCCGAAGGGAGGGTAACACTGAAGCTTTCTTT
CDR3aa: CASSRREGNTEAFF

j_gene: TRBJ2-7
v_gene: TRBV19
abundance: once
d_gene: .
CDR3nt: TGTGCCAGTAGTATGACAGGAAACTCCTACGAGCAGTACTTC
CDR3aa: CASSMTGNSYEQYF

j_gene: TRBJ1-6
v_gene: TRBV14
abundance: .
d_gene: .
CDR3nt: TGTGCCAGCAGCCAAGACGGGAGGACGCCCCTCCACTTT
CDR3aa: CASSQDGRTPLHF

j_gene: TRBJ1-5
v_gene: TRBV28
abundance: few
d_gene: TRBD1
CDR3nt: TGTGCCAGCAGTGCTGAAACTTGGGACAGCCCTAGCAATCAGCCCCAGCATTTT
CDR3aa: CASSAETWDSPSNQPQHF

j_gene: TRBJ1-1
v_gene: TRBV5-1
abundance: .
d_gene: .
CDR3nt: TGCGCCAGCAGCTTGGAAACGGCCTTGGGGGGAGGAGAGAACACTGAAGCTTTCTTT
CDR3aa: CASSLETALGGGENTEAFF

j_gene: TRBJ1-6
v_gene: TRBV29-1
abundance: once
d_gene: .
CDR3nt: TGCAGCGTTGAAAGGGAGGCGGGGGGGCTCCACTTT
CDR3aa: CSVEREAGGLHF

j_gene: TRBJ2-7
v_gene: TRBV27
abundance: once
d_gene: .
CDR3nt: TGTGCCAGCAGTTTCGGCTTAGCCGCTTCTTACGAGCAGTACTTC
CDR3aa: CASSFGLAASYEQYF

j_gene: TRBJ1-6
v_gene: TRBV9
abundance: .
d_gene: TRBD1
CDR3nt: TGTGCCAGCAGCAACAAGGGGGCCCTCGGGGCACCCCTCCACTTT
CDR3aa: CASSNKGALGAPLHF

j_gene: TRBJ2-3
v_gene: TRBV7-3
abundance: .
d_gene: .
CDR3nt: TGTGCCAGCAGCTCGGGGGGCGGCACAGATACGCAGTATTTT
CDR3aa: CASSSGGGTDTQYF

j_gene: TRBJ2-7
v_gene: TRBV7-8
abundance: once
d_gene: .
CDR3nt: TGTGCCAGCAGCTCCGGGGGTCCCCCCAGCGAGCAGTACTTC
CDR3aa: CASSSGGPPSEQYF

j_gene: TRBJ2-7
v_gene: TRBV13
abundance: .
d_gene: TRBD2
CDR3nt: TGTGCCAGCAGCTTGGGCGGACTAGCGGGAGTGGCCTACGAGCAGTACTTC
CDR3aa: CASSLGGLAGVAYEQYF

j_gene: TRBJ1-1
v_gene: TRBV9
abundance: .
d_gene: TRBD1
CDR3nt: TGTGCCAGCAGCGTAGAAGGGGGCCACACTGAAGCTTTCTTT
CDR3aa: CASSVEGGHTEAFF

j_gene: TRBJ2-1
v_gene: TRBV27
abundance: .
d_gene: .
CDR3nt: TGTGCCAGCAGTTTTCGGGCGGGAAATTACAATGAGCAGTTCTTC
CDR3aa: CASSFRAGNYNEQFF

j_gene: TRBJ1-2
v_gene: TRBV5-1
abundance: .
d_gene: .
CDR3nt: TGCGCCAGCAGTCCTGGGAGCGTCTATGGCTACACCTTC
CDR3aa: CASSPGSVYGYTF

j_gene: TRBJ1-1
v_gene: TRBV11-2
abundance: .
d_gene: TRBD1
CDR3nt: TGTGCCAGCAGCTCTCTCGGGACAGGGAGGACTGAAGCTTTCTTT
CDR3aa: CASSSLGTGRTEAFF

j_gene: TRBJ1-5
v_gene: TRBV15
abundance: few
d_gene: .
CDR3nt: TGTGCCACCAGCAGAGATGTGGGCTCGGCCCAGCATTTT
CDR3aa: CATSRDVGSAQHF

j_gene: TRBJ1-5
v_gene: TRBV19
abundance: .
d_gene: .
CDR3nt: TGTGCCAGTAGTATAGACCCCGGAGAGGGAGGTAATCAGCCCCAGCATTTT
CDR3aa: CASSIDPGEGGNQPQHF

j_gene: TRBJ1-2
v_gene: TRBV29-1
abundance: .
d_gene: .
CDR3nt: TGCAGCGTTCACGGGGGGCAAGCCTATGGCTACACCTTC
CDR3aa: CSVHGGQAYGYTF

j_gene: TRBJ1-2
v_gene: TRBV10-1
abundance: .
d_gene: .
CDR3nt: TGCGCCAGCAGTGAGCAGGGGACGTATGGCTACACCTTC
CDR3aa: CASSEQGTYGYTF

j_gene: TRBJ1-1
v_gene: TRBV5-5
abundance: .
d_gene: .
CDR3nt: TGTGCCAGCAGCCTCCGGGGGGTGGCGGGAGCTTTCTTT
CDR3aa: CASSLRGVAGAFF

j_gene: TRBJ1-5
v_gene: TRBV19
abundance: .
d_gene: TRBD1
CDR3nt: TGTGCCAGTACGGTCCTTGGGACAGGAGCTCCCAATCAGCCCCAGCATTTT
CDR3aa: CASTVLGTGAPNQPQHF

j_gene: TRBJ1-5
v_gene: TRBV30
abundance: .
d_gene: .
CDR3nt: TGTGCCTGGAGTACTCACTTGATATCCGGAGCCCAGCATTTT
CDR3aa: CAWSTHLISGAQHF

j_gene: TRBJ2-7
v_gene: TRBV12-2
abundance: .
d_gene: .
CDR3nt: TGTGCAAGTCGCTTTAGCGGGAGTACCGAGCAGTACTTC
CDR3aa: CASRFSGSTEQYF

j_gene: TRBJ1-4
v_gene: TRBV7-9
abundance: .
d_gene: .
CDR3nt: TGTGCCAGCAGCCTGGACAGAGGGGCTGAAAAACTGTTTTTT
CDR3aa: CASSLDRGAEKLFF

j_gene: TRBJ1-2
v_gene: TRBV30
abundance: few
d_gene: TRBD1
CDR3nt: TGTGCCTGGACTCTCCGGGACAGCTATGGCTACACCTTC
CDR3aa: CAWTLRDSYGYTF

j_gene: TRBJ1-6
v_gene: TRBV27
abundance: .
d_gene: .
CDR3nt: TGTGCCAGCACCACCCGTGGAGGGCCCGATAATTCACCCCTCCACTTT
CDR3aa: CASTTRGGPDNSPLHF

j_gene: TRBJ1-5
v_gene: TRBV28
abundance: .
d_gene: .
CDR3nt: TGTGCCAGCAGTTTATCGTCCAACACAGGGAGTGGCAATCAGCCCCAGCATTTT
CDR3aa: CASSLSSNTGSGNQPQHF

j_gene: TRBJ1-1
v_gene: TRBV18
abundance: .
d_gene: .
CDR3nt: TGTGCCAGCTCACCTCCCGACAGGAGACTTGAAGCTTTCTTT
CDR3aa: CASSPPDRRLEAFF

j_gene: TRBJ2-6
v_gene: TRBV11-2
abundance: .
d_gene: .
CDR3nt: TGTGCCAGCAGCTTAGTGGCAGGGAGGAGCTCTGGGGCCAACGTCCTGACTTTC
CDR3aa: CASSLVAGRSSGANVLTF

j_gene: TRBJ2-2
v_gene: TRBV7-9
abundance: .
d_gene: TRBD1
CDR3nt: TGTGCCAGCAGCTTAAGGCAGGGGGTTAACACCGGGGAGCTGTTTTTT
CDR3aa: CASSLRQGVNTGELFF

j_gene: TRBJ2-2
v_gene: TRBV5-5
abundance: .
d_gene: TRBD2
CDR3nt: TGTGCCAGCAGTCGTCTGGCGGGAGAAAACACCGGGGAGCTGTTTTTT
CDR3aa: CASSRLAGENTGELFF

j_gene: TRBJ2-3
v_gene: TRBV2
abundance: few
d_gene: .
CDR3nt: TGTGCCAGCAGTGTTCATGCAACTAGCACAGATACGCAGTATTTT
CDR3aa: CASSVHATSTDTQYF

j_gene: TRBJ2-7
v_gene: TRBV21-1
abundance: .
d_gene: .
CDR3nt: TGTGCCAGCAGCAAAGCGCTGGAGTGGCGGGGGGCCAAAAGGGTCGAGCAGTACTTC
CDR3aa: CASSKALEWRGAKRVEQYF

j_gene: TRBJ1-1
v_gene: TRBV6-6
abundance: once
d_gene: .
CDR3nt: TGTGCCAGCAGACCTCCTCAAGCCTTGAACACTGAAGCTTTCTTT
CDR3aa: CASRPPQALNTEAFF

j_gene: TRBJ1-3
v_gene: TRBV5-1
abundance: .
d_gene: TRBD1
CDR3nt: TGCGCCAGCAGCTCTACCGGACAGGGGGCGCAAAGCTCCCGGCGGGGCACCATATATTTT
CDR3aa: CASSSTGQGAQSSRRGTIYF

j_gene: TRBJ2-1
v_gene: TRBV5-1
abundance: once
d_gene: TRBD2
CDR3nt: TGCGCCAGCAGCCCGGGACTAGCGGGAGTCTTCTACAATGAGCAGTTCTTC
CDR3aa: CASSPGLAGVFYNEQFF

j_gene: TRBJ1-3
v_gene: TRBV14
abundance: .
d_gene: .
CDR3nt: TGTGCCAGCAGCCAATGGGCGCTTCGTGGAAACACCATATATTTT
CDR3aa: CASSQWALRGNTIYF

j_gene: TRBJ2-7
v_gene: TRBV7-9
abundance: .
d_gene: TRBD1
CDR3nt: TGTGCCAGCAGCTTCCGGGACAGGGGGTCCTACGAGCAGTACTTC
CDR3aa: CASSFRDRGSYEQYF